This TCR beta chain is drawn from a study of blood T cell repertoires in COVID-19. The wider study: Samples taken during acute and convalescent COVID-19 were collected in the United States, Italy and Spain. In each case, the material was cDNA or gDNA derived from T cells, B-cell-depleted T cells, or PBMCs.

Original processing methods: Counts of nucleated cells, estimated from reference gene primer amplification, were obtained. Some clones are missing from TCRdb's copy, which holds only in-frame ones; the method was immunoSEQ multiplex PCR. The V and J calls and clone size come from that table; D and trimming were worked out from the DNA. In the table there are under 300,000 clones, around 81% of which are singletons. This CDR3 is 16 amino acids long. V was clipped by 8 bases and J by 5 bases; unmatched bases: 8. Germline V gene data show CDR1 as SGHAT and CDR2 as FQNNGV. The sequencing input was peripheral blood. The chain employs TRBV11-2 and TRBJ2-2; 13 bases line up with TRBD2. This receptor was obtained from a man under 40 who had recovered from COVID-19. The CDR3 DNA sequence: TGTGCCAGCTCCAAAGGGACTAGCGGGGCGACCGGGGAGCTGTTTTTT. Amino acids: CASSKGTSGATGELFF. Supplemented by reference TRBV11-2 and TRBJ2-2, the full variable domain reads EAGVAQSPRYKIIEKRQSVAFWCNPISGHATLYWYQQILGQGPKLLIQFQNNGVVDDSQLPKDRFSAERLKGVDSTLKIQPAKLEDSAVYLCASSKGTSGATGELFFGEGSRLTVL.